This passage covers 10 T cell receptor beta chains from one sample sequenced in a study of blood T cell repertoires in COVID-19. Assay used: immunoSEQ multiplex PCR; TCRdb lists only in-frame clones, some missing. The data contain some 49,000 clones, 65% to 90% of them singletons. Material for sequencing was peripheral blood. The source of these receptors is a woman aged 55-70 years with acute or convalescent COVID-19.

The chain has TRBV7-8 and TRBJ2-6, with a weak D call TRBD2 (5 bases). V dropped 2 bases and J dropped 0 bases, with 8 bases sitting between them. Germline V gene sequence: CDR1 SGHVS, CDR2 FQNEAQ. This CDR3 has 16 residues. The CDR3, as DNA: TGTGCCAGCAGCTTACTAGGGAGCTCTGGGGCCAACGTCCTGACTTTC. Its translation is CASSLLGSSGANVLTF.

The sample holds one count of this clone. The chain links TRBV5-1 to TRBJ1-6; TRBD1 matches at 7 bases. The CDR3 contains 20 residues. CDR1 is SGHRS and CDR2 is YFSETQ in the germline V gene. Unmatched junction bases numbered 19, after V lost 4 bases and J lost 3 bases. The CDR3: CASSPTLTGAGRSYNSPLHF. As DNA, the CDR3 is TGCGCCAGCAGCCCTACCCTCACAGGGGCCGGACGTAGCTATAATTCACCCCTCCACTTT.

The sample holds a few counts of this clone. The rearrangement joins TRBV27 to TRBJ2-3; unclear D gene. Germline assignment: CDR1 MNHEY and CDR2 SMNVEV (reference sequence). The CDR3 runs 15 residues. The V end was cut by 2 bases, the J end by 2 bases, with 11 bases between. This CDR3 is CASSLRNSYTDTQYF. The CDR3, as DNA: TGTGCCAGCAGTTTAAGGAACAGCTACACAGATACGCAGTATTTT.

The chain joins TRBV4-2 to TRBJ1-1; 7 nucleotides line up with TRBD1. The V segment lost 0 bases and the J segment 5 bases; nucleotides outside the gene matches: 15. CDR3 length: 18 residues. In germline, CDR1 is LGHNA, CDR2 YNFKEQ. CDR3 DNA sequence: TGTGCCAGCAGCCAAGATCGTACAGGGGTCACCAAGGGAACTGAAGCTTTCTTT. Its protein product is CASSQDRTGVTKGTEAFF.

The rearrangement links TRBV18 to TRBJ1-2; D is uncertain. Germline lookup yields CDR1 KGHSH and CDR2 LQKENI. The V gene lost 2 bases and the J gene lost 7 bases, with 14 bases spanning the gap. This CDR3 has 14 amino acids. CDR3 coding DNA: TGTGCCAGCTCACCATATGGCGGGGATCGTGGCTACACCTTC. Its protein product is CASSPYGGDRGYTF. The variable domain in full, completed from reference TRBV18 and TRBJ1-2, reads NAGVMQNPRHLVRRRGQEARLRCSPMKGHSHVYWYRQLPEEGLKFMVYLQKENIIDESGMPKERFSAEFPKEGPSILRIQQVVRGDSAAYFCASSPYGGDRGYTFGSGTRLTVV.

V and J are TRBV7-9 and TRBJ1-2; maybe TRBD1 (6 bases). The V gene lost 6 bases and the J gene lost 0 bases, with 20 bases spanning the gap. In germline, CDR1 is SEHNR, CDR2 FQNEAQ (reference sequence). The CDR3 spans 17 residues. Here the CDR3 reads CASRALGGLGPNYGYTF. In nucleotides, the CDR3 is TGTGCCAGCAGAGCCCTCGGGGGGCTGGGGCCTAACTATGGCTACACCTTC.

J is TRBJ1-2 and V is TRBV7-9; D remains unclear. The CDR3 extends over 14 amino acids. Germline lookup yields CDR1 SEHNR and CDR2 FQNEAQ (reference sequence). V was trimmed by 2 bases and J by 4 bases, leaving 11 bases between them. The CDR3 region is CASSLNTHLYGYTF. The CDR3 coding sequence is TGTGCCAGCAGCTTAAACACCCATCTCTATGGCTACACCTTC.

The chain is built from TRBV5-4 and TRBJ2-2, with 13 bases lining up with TRBD2. Trimming removed 6 bases from V and 0 bases from J; junction bases left unmatched: 5. This CDR3 has 17 residues. CDR1 and CDR2 (germline): SGHNT, YYREEE (reference sequence). In DNA form, the CDR3 reads TGTGCCAGCAAACGACTAGCGGGGGGCTCGAACACCGGGGAGCTGTTTTTT. Translation gives CASKRLAGGSNTGELFF.

This clone was counted once. This rearrangement joins TRBV30 to TRBJ1-6; D is uncertain. V was shortened by 6 bases and J by 7 bases, with 13 bases between the two germline ends. Germline loops: CDR1 GTSNPN, CDR2 SVGIG (reference sequence). The CDR3 has 13 amino acids. DNA for the CDR3: TGTGCCTGCAACCCGTCGGAGAATTCACCCCTCCACTTT. Translating it yields CACNPSENSPLHF.

The chain employs TRBV9 and TRBJ2-7, with a weak D call TRBD2 (6 bases). The CDR3 is made up of 14 amino acids. V was cut by 0 bases and J by 4 bases, with 11 bases left in between. The germline V gene has CDR1 SGDLS and CDR2 YYNGEE. The CDR3 protein is CASSVGLGTYEQYF. CDR3 nucleotides: TGTGCCAGCAGCGTAGGTCTGGGGACTTACGAGCAGTACTTC.